These 21 T cell receptor beta chains were sequenced from one sample in a study of T cells after yellow fever vaccination (dated by TCRdb to about 2019). The label giving this sample's treatment or condition can be read as: live attenuated yellow fever vaccine strain. The library was generated by 5' RACE. The instrument given in TCRdb is Illumina HiSeq 2500. The public reads were reanalyzed by TCRdb: fastp trimming at Q25, MiXCR alignment, in-frame beta chains only. Each entry merges the rows of one CDR3 protein and shows their most common DNA and genes. In all, the sample holds about 58,000 distinct CDR3 sequences, and around 7% of those were seen once. Of the sample, approximately 37% is held by the ten largest clones. This specimen consisted of CD8+ T cells sorted from PBMCs, obtained on the day of the first yellow fever vaccination. The receptor set was obtained from a man between 18 and 29 years old who received the YFV17D yellow fever vaccine.

This clonotype was seen ten or more times. This chain uses TRBV6-2 or TRBV6-3 with TRBJ2-1; D is uncertain. Trimming took off 6 bases at V and 7 bases at J, with 16 bases between the two ends. CDR1 and CDR2 from the germline V gene are MNHEY and SVGEGT. The CDR3 has 14 amino acids. CDR3 nucleotide sequence: TGTGCCAGCAGGGTGGGGTGTGTGGGGAATGAGCAGTTCTTC. Its translation: CASRVGCVGNEQFF.

This clonotype showed up just a few times. The chain is built from TRBV7-2 and TRBJ2-3; D may be TRBD1 (5 bases). The germline gives CDR1 SGHTA, CDR2 FQGNSA. The CDR3 covers 15 residues. The V gene lost 5 bases and the J gene lost 2 bases, with 14 bases spanning the gap. The DNA of the CDR3 is TGTGCCAGCAGCCAAATTCAGGGTATCACAGATACGCAGTATTTT. Its protein is CASSQIQGITDTQYF.

This clonotype was seen more than once but under ten times. The rearrangement joins TRBV2 to TRBJ2-2, with 14 bases identical to TRBD2. Germline V gene lookup returns CDR1 SNHLY and CDR2 FYNNEI. V was clipped by 6 bases and J by 4 bases; unmatched bases: 10. CDR3 length: 18 amino acids. The CDR3 loop reads CASSKTSGGAFSTGELFF. The CDR3 DNA follows: TGTGCCAGCAGCAAGACTAGCGGGGGGGCCTTCAGCACCGGGGAGCTGTTTTTT. The variable domain in full, completed from reference TRBV2 and TRBJ2-2, reads EPEVTQTPSHQVTQMGQEVILRCVPISNHLYFYWYRQILGQKVEFLVSFYNNEISEKSEIFDDQFSVERPDGSNFTLKIRSTKLEDSAMYFCASSKTSGGAFSTGELFFGEGSRLTVL.

The V call is TRBV28, the J call TRBJ2-1, with D tentatively TRBD2 (6 bases). The CDR3 is made up of 18 amino acids. V was shortened by 6 bases and J by 3 bases, with 24 bases between the two germline ends. The germline V gene encodes CDR1 MDHEN and CDR2 SYDVKM. CDR3 DNA sequence: TGTGCCAGCAGCTACGAGGTTAAAGGGACTCGATTCTACAATGAGCAGTTCTTC. Encoded protein: CASSYEVKGTRFYNEQFF.

This clonotype was observed a few times. V gene TRBV13 combines with J gene TRBJ2-7, with D possibly TRBD2 on 6 matching bases. Germline-derived CDR1 and CDR2 are PRHDT and FYEKMQ (reference sequence). This CDR3 comprises 23 residues. The DNA for the CDR3 is TGTGCCAGCCGCTTTGTTTGGGGGGACCTTACTTATTCGACGGTCCCCCCTGGGGAGGAGCAGTACGTC. Protein: CASRFVWGDLTYSTVPPGEEQYV.

The rearrangement links TRBV10-3 to TRBJ2-7, with TRBD1 matching 9 bases. Germline CDR1 ENHRY, CDR2 SYGVKD. V shed 3 bases, J shed 7 bases, and the junction held 4 bases outside the gene matches. The CDR3 extends over 13 amino acids. The CDR3: CAISDTGGWEQYV. CDR3 bases: TGTGCCATCAGTGACACAGGGGGCTGGGAGCAGTACGTC.

V is TRBV7-9 and J is TRBJ2-7; tentatively, D is TRBD1 or TRBD2 (6 bases each). Per the germline V gene, CDR1 is SEHNR and CDR2 is FQNEAQ (reference sequence). This CDR3 is 14 amino acids long. Trimming stripped 3 bases from V and 6 bases from J, with 15 bases between. The CDR3, as DNA: TGTGCCAGCAGCTTGGTCGGGGGCCAGGGCGAGCAGTACTTC. The encoded protein is CASSLVGGQGEQYF.

This clonotype was detected many times. The chain recombines TRBV27 with TRBJ1-2; the D is unclear. Per the germline V gene, CDR1 is MNHEY and CDR2 is SMNVEV (reference sequence). Trimming took off 5 bases at V and 7 bases at J, with 23 bases between the two ends. The CDR3 consists of 16 residues. The CDR3 DNA is TGTGCCAGCAGTCCCGAAGCCTTCCCCTTTTCTCGTGGCTACACCTTC. It translates to CASSPEAFPFSRGYTF.

The table lists this clonotype with a few counts. V and J are TRBV20-1 and TRBJ1-2, with 12 bases aligning to TRBD1. This CDR3 has 15 amino acids. With 8 bases clipped from V and 4 bases from J, the junction kept 11 bases outside the gene matches. Germline CDR1 is DFQATT and CDR2 is SNEGSKA (reference sequence). As DNA, the CDR3 is TGCAGTCCCCCCCCGGGGACAGGGGGCGTCTATGGCTACACCTTC. Its translation is CSPPPGTGGVYGYTF.

There are many counts of this clonotype. The J gene is TRBJ2-5, the V gene TRBV12-3 or TRBV12-4; no clear D gene. V was trimmed by 5 bases and J by 2 bases, leaving 6 bases between them. The CDR3 sequence is 12 residues long. CDR3 in DNA: TGTGCCAGCAGTAGCGCGCAAGAGACCCAGTACTTC. Translation gives CASSSAQETQYF.

The rearrangement joins TRBV19 to TRBJ1-5; unclear D gene. The CDR3 has 16 amino acids. Per germline, CDR1 LNHDA and CDR2 SQIVND (reference sequence). The V gene lost 0 bases and the J gene lost 0 bases, with 9 bases spanning the gap. The CDR3 bases are TGTGCCAGTAGTATAGATCCGGGGTATAGCAATCAGCCCCAGCATTTT. It is translated as CASSIDPGYSNQPQHF.

V gene TRBV27 combines with J gene TRBJ1-5; D might be TRBD1 (5 bases). The CDR3 runs 14 residues. Looked up from germline, CDR1 is MNHEY and CDR2 is SMNVEV (reference sequence). Between the trimmed V and J ends, which lost 4 bases and 7 bases, there was a span of 14 bases. The CDR3 nucleotides read TGTGCCAGCAGTTCCGGGGGAGGCTTGCAGCCCCAGCATTTT. Amino acid sequence: CASSSGGGLQPQHF.

This sequence joins TRBV7-2 and TRBJ2-3, with D possibly TRBD1 on 5 matching bases. CDR1 SGHTA and CDR2 FQGNSA come from the germline V gene. This CDR3 has 15 residues. The ends were cut back, 3 bases at V and 1 base at J, with 11 bases in the middle. CDR3 in amino acids: CASSFGASGTDTQYF. The CDR3 DNA sequence: TGTGCCAGCAGCTTTGGGGCCTCTGGCACAGATACGCAGTATTTT.

There are a few counts of this clonotype. This chain joins TRBV3-1 and TRBJ2-7, with D tentatively TRBD1 or TRBD2 (5 bases each). The germline V gene encodes CDR1 LGHDT and CDR2 YNNKEL (reference sequence). The CDR3 is 16 amino acids. Trimming cost V 4 bases and J 0 bases, with 16 bases left between them. The DNA for the CDR3 is TGTGCCAGCAGCCCTTATACCGGGACGGTCTCCTACGAGCAGTACTTC. It codes for CASSPYTGTVSYEQYF.

This clonotype was counted ten times or more. The V gene is TRBV27, the J gene TRBJ1-6, with 7 bases matching TRBD1. This CDR3 is 14 amino acids long. The J segment lost 4 bases and the V segment lost 6 bases, leaving 3 bases of the junction unmatched. Germline V gives CDR1 MNHEY, CDR2 SMNVEV (reference sequence). The CDR3 here is CASRRQGYNSPLHF. As DNA, the CDR3 is TGTGCCAGCAGGAGACAGGGATATAATTCACCCCTCCACTTT.

Here the CDR3 reads CSAHFAVNSYNEQFF. Written as DNA, the CDR3 is TGCAGTGCCCATTTTGCCGTAAACTCCTACAATGAGCAGTTCTTC. The genes are TRBV20-1 and TRBJ2-1, with no clear D. CDR3 length equals 15 residues. The V gene's germline CDR1 is DFQATT and CDR2 SNEGSKA (reference sequence). V lost 6 bases and J lost 0, with 15 bases in between.

This clonotype was observed many times. V and J are TRBV7-9 and TRBJ2-1; the D call may be TRBD1 or TRBD2 (5 bases each). V was trimmed by 10 bases and J by 4 bases, leaving 17 bases between them. The CDR3 is made up of 14 amino acids. CDR1 SEHNR and CDR2 FQNEAQ come from the germline V gene (reference sequence). The CDR3 spells CAIHDGGYYNEQFF. Written as DNA, the CDR3 is TGTGCCATCCACGATGGGGGTTATTACAATGAGCAGTTCTTC.

The chain uses TRBV7-9 and TRBJ2-1; D possibly corresponds to TRBD2 (6 bases). The CDR3 covers 15 residues. Germline CDR1 SEHNR, CDR2 FQNEAQ (reference sequence). V shed 7 bases and J shed 6 bases, with 19 bases lying between them. The CDR3 DNA reads as TGTGCCAGCACCCGGAGGGCAGGTAGCCCCAATGAGCAGTTCTTC. Translated: CASTRRAGSPNEQFF.

This clonotype has just one count. V gene TRBV4-3 combines with J gene TRBJ2-5, with 10 bases fitting TRBD2. The germline gives CDR1 LGHNA, CDR2 YSLEER. The CDR3 contains 16 residues. V gave up 4 bases and J gave up 3 bases; unmatched junction bases: 8. The CDR3 protein is CASSPMPLAGEETQYF. The CDR3 nucleotides read TGCGCCAGCAGCCCCATGCCGCTAGCGGGGGAAGAGACCCAGTACTTC.

This clonotype was detected only a few times. The chain couples TRBV6-1 to TRBJ2-7, with 8 bases matching TRBD2. CDR3 length: 13 amino acids. J lost 4 bases, V lost 3 bases, and 2 bases had no gene match. The germline gives CDR1 MNHNS, CDR2 SASEGT. CDR3 DNA sequence: TGTGCCAGCAGTGAGGAGCGGGGGTACGAGCAGTACTTC. Translation: CASSEERGYEQYF.

V usage is TRBV3-1 and J usage is TRBJ2-2; D possibly corresponds to TRBD2 (7 bases). Germline-derived CDR1 and CDR2 are LGHDT and YNNKEL (reference sequence). Trimming stripped 4 bases from V and 6 bases from J, with 18 bases between. The CDR3 is 16 amino acids. CDR3 sequence reads: CASSRKTGGLAGELFF. The CDR3 nucleotides read TGTGCCAGCAGCCGTAAAACGGGGGGCCTGGCCGGGGAGCTGTTTTTT.